A single sample gave rise to the 9 T cell receptor beta chains below, sequenced in a study of metastatic and nonmetastatic thyroid tumors. MiXCR re-clonotyped the PCR reads for TCRdb. The repertoire consists of around 15,000 clones, with about 29% occurring once and the leading ten covering nearly 4%. No treatment had been given to any patient before thyroid surgery. The sample consisted of blood. Source of these receptors: a female donor with papillary thyroid cancer or a benign thyroid nodule (not recorded which). Some clones in this sample may be carry-over from other donors' samples.

This chain connects TRBV20-1 to TRBJ1-2; D is unclear. Germline CDR1 is DFQATT and CDR2 is SNEGSKA (reference sequence). The V end lost 0 bases, the J end lost 4 bases, and 9 bases lay between the germline ends. This CDR3 region has 13 residues. The CDR3 region is CSARDESGYGYTF. Here the CDR3 DNA reads TGCAGTGCTAGAGACGAGAGTGGCTATGGCTACACCTTC.

This clone was picked up a small number of times. The J gene is TRBJ2-7, the V gene TRBV12-3 or TRBV12-4; weak D call: TRBD1 (6 bases). The CDR3 spans 17 residues. The V and J ends lost 2 bases and 3 bases respectively, with 20 bases between them. DNA of the CDR3: TGTGCCAGCAGTTTACGCGGCGTTGGTAGGGGGTTCTACGAGCAGTACTTC. Its translation is CASSLRGVGRGFYEQYF.

By share, this clone ranks as medium-sized (0.01 to 0.1%). The V and J genes are TRBV2 and TRBJ2-3; 10 bases are shared with TRBD2. Per the germline V gene, CDR1 is SNHLY and CDR2 is FYNNEI. V was clipped by 5 bases and J by 4 bases; unmatched bases: 6. The length of the CDR3 is 15 residues. CDR3 in DNA: TGTGCCAGCAGTACCGGGACTAGCGTGGCAGATACGCAGTATTTT. Protein sequence: CASSTGTSVADTQYF. The variable domain in full, with the rest retrieved from reference TRBV2 and TRBJ2-3, is EPEVTQTPSHQVTQMGQEVILRCVPISNHLYFYWYRQILGQKVEFLVSFYNNEISEKSEIFDDQFSVERPDGSNFTLKIRSTKLEDSAMYFCASSTGTSVADTQYFGPGTRLTVL.

The chain employs TRBV28 and TRBJ2-4; maybe TRBD2 (6 bases). The J call may be mistaken, given a closer DNA end match to TRBJ2-1. CDR1 and CDR2 (germline): MDHEN, SYDVKM. The length of the CDR3 is 14 residues. The CDR3 loop reads CASSFFGGMHEQFF. In nucleotides, the CDR3 is TGTGCCAGCAGCTTTTTTGGGGGGATGCATGAGCAGTTCTTC.

This clone is a singleton in its sample. The CDR3 DNA sequence: TGTGCCAGCTCTTCATCGGGAGTCTTAGATACGCAGTATTTT. Encoded protein: CASSSSGVLDTQYF. The chain recombines TRBV18 with TRBJ2-3, with a possible D match to TRBD2 (6 bases). The CDR3 covers 14 residues. The germline V and J ends were trimmed by 6 bases and 5 bases, with 15 bases remaining between them. Germline loops: CDR1 KGHSH, CDR2 LQKENI.

This clone was seen a handful of times. The chain carries TRBV27 and TRBJ2-7; D is perhaps TRBD1 or TRBD2 (5 bases each). This CDR3 spans 13 amino acids. Per germline, CDR1 MNHEY and CDR2 SMNVEV (reference sequence). V gave up 3 bases and J gave up 7 bases, with 13 bases separating them. CDR3 loop: CASSFPGTGEQYF. The DNA of the CDR3 is TGTGCCAGCAGTTTCCCCGGGACGGGAGAGCAGTACTTC.

By frequency in the sample, this clone is medium-sized. The V and J genes are TRBV11-2 and TRBJ2-7; D not certain. Germline CDR1 reads SGHAT; CDR2 reads FQNNGV. V gave up 4 bases and J gave up 1 base, with 11 bases separating them. The CDR3 length is 14 residues. Written as DNA, the CDR3 is TGTGCCAGCAGCTCGACGGTACCTTCCTACGAGCAGTACTTC. Protein sequence: CASSSTVPSYEQYF.

This clone is medium-sized by share. The CDR3 nucleotides read TGTGCCAGCAGCCGAGGGGGGAATGGCTACACCTTC. Translating gives CASSRGGNGYTF. V is TRBV5-6 and J is TRBJ1-2, with TRBD1 as a possible D gene (6 bases). The V end lost 4 bases, the J end lost 6 bases, and 10 bases lay between the germline ends. The CDR3 extends over 12 amino acids. Germline V gene data show CDR1 as SGHDT and CDR2 as YYEEEE. The entire variable domain, with the rest obtained from reference TRBV5-6 and TRBJ1-2, is as follows: DAGVTQSPTHLIKTRGQQVTLRCSPKSGHDTVSWYQQALGQGPQFIFQYYEEEERQRGNFPDRFSGHQFPNYSSELNVNALLLGDSALYLCASSRGGNGYTFGSGTRLTVV.

The CDR3 region is CASSQVKGPLYVGLHF. The CDR3 nucleotides are TGTGCCAGCAGCCAAGTAAAAGGACCCCTATATGTGGGCCTCCACTTT. J is TRBJ1-6 and V is TRBV14; D ambiguous. The CDR3 loop spans 16 amino acids. V gave up 1 base and J gave up 15 bases, with 22 bases separating them. From germline, CDR1 is SGHDN and CDR2 FVKESK.